This is a list of T cell receptor beta chains from one sample in a study of radiotherapy plus CTLA-4 blockade in lung cancer. Libraries were prepared by immunoSEQ multiplex PCR; TCRdb keeps only in-frame clonotypes and omits some of them. Of roughly 100,000 clones in the sample, about 81% were seen once. The source was peripheral blood, collected from a patient treated with radiotherapy plus ipilimumab. Receptor source: a human donor with non-small cell lung cancer who had a partial response to radiotherapy plus ipilimumab. CDR3s include the opening cysteine and the closing phenylalanine or tryptophan. A D gene is named only where the DNA matches it firmly. The size field is filled for only some rows; it gives once, few, many or a size class.

abundance,j_gene,v_gene,d_gene,CDR3nt,CDR3aa
.,TRBJ1-4,TRBV5-1,TRBD1,TGCGCCAGCAGCCGCTGGACAGGGCTCTATCTAGGGGACCGAAATGAAAAACTGTTTTTT,CASSRWTGLYLGDRNEKLFF
.,TRBJ2-5,TRBV7-8,.,TGTGCCAGCAGCCGGACCCAGGGCGTAGAGACCCAGTACTTC,CASSRTQGVETQYF
.,TRBJ1-1,TRBV28,.,TGTGCCAGCAGGGAAATGACTAGTTCGACTGAAGCTTTCTTT,CASREMTSSTEAFF
.,TRBJ2-5,TRBV30,TRBD2,TGTGCCTGGATTCAAGCGGGAGGAGAGACCCAGTACTTC,CAWIQAGGETQYF
.,TRBJ1-2,TRBV6-5,TRBD1,TGTGCCAGCAGTTACGGGACAGCTTACTATGGCTACACCTTC,CASSYGTAYYGYTF
.,TRBJ2-5,TRBV30,.,TGTGCCTGGAGTGTACGAGGTGGGGGCGGGACCCAGTACTTC,CAWSVRGGGGTQYF
few,TRBJ2-2,TRBV28,.,TGTGCCAGCGGGAGGAACACCGGGGAGCTGTTTTTT,CASGRNTGELFF
.,TRBJ2-3,TRBV28,TRBD2,TGTGCCAGCAGTCCCCTGGGACTAGCGGGAGGCACAGATACGCAGTATTTT,CASSPLGLAGGTDTQYF
few,TRBJ1-1,TRBV6-6,.,TGTGCCAGCAGTCCCGGGGGTTCCAACACTGAAGCTTTCTTT,CASSPGGSNTEAFF
.,TRBJ2-3,TRBV6-6,TRBD2,TGTGCCAGCAACGATCCGCGCGGGGGTCCGCAGTATTTT,CASNDPRGGPQYF
.,TRBJ2-3,TRBV9,TRBD1,TGTGCCAGCAGCGGAGGGGCGGGACAGGGGACAGATACGCAGTATTTT,CASSGGAGQGTDTQYF
.,TRBJ2-2,TRBV30,.,TGTGCCTGGAGTGTAGGGGTAGCCGGGGAGCTGTTTTTT,CAWSVGVAGELFF
.,TRBJ2-7,TRBV20-1,.,TGCAGGCCCTTTAGCTCCTACGAGCAGTACTTC,CRPFSSYEQYF
.,TRBJ2-3,TRBV5-1,.,TGCGCCAGCAGCTGGGGGCGCTTCGGCGGCACAGATACGCAGTATTTT,CASSWGRFGGTDTQYF
few,TRBJ2-3,TRBV7-3,TRBD2,TGTGCCAGCAGCTTACATGGGGGGGGGATCCCAGATACGCAGTATTTT,CASSLHGGGIPDTQYF
.,TRBJ2-5,TRBV28,TRBD1,TGTGCCAGCAACGGACAGGGAGGTCGAGAGACCCAGTACTTC,CASNGQGGRETQYF
once,TRBJ1-4,TRBV7-9,.,TGTGCCAGCAGCTTAGGATGGGGCGGGATGAATGAAAAACTGTTTTTT,CASSLGWGGMNEKLFF
.,TRBJ1-2,TRBV28,TRBD1,TGTGCCAGCAGAACCGGGACAGGGGATGGCTACACCTTC,CASRTGTGDGYTF
.,TRBJ1-1,TRBV19,TRBD1,TGTGCCAGTAGTAACCGGGACAGTCGCGCCGAAGCTTTCTTT,CASSNRDSRAEAFF
once,TRBJ2-5,TRBV2,.,TGTGCCAGCAGCCCTCAGGGGTACCAAGAGACCCAGTACTTC,CASSPQGYQETQYF
.,TRBJ2-2,TRBV6-1,.,TGTGCCAGCAGGGAAGGGAACGGGATCGGGGAGCTGTTTTTT,CASREGNGIGELFF
.,TRBJ1-1,TRBV6-6,.,TGTGCCAGCTCCCCTGGCGGCACTGAAGCTTTCTTT,CASSPGGTEAFF
.,TRBJ2-3,TRBV5-1,.,TGCGCCAGCAGCCCCCGTTCTTCTAGCACAGATACGCAGTATTTT,CASSPRSSSTDTQYF
.,TRBJ2-1,TRBV5-1,TRBD1,TGCGCCAGCAGCGTGGGACAGAGAAACAATGAGCAGTTCTTC,CASSVGQRNNEQFF
few,TRBJ1-1,TRBV6-5,.,TGTGCCAGCACGGGGGGCACTGAAGCTTTCTTT,CASTGGTEAFF
.,TRBJ2-1,TRBV11-2,.,TGTGCCAGCAGCTTAACAATCTCCTACAATGAGCAGTTCTTC,CASSLTISYNEQFF
.,TRBJ2-7,TRBV2,TRBD1,TGTGCCAGCAGTAGACCCGACAGGGGGTTCCAGCAGTACTTC,CASSRPDRGFQQYF
.,TRBJ1-3,TRBV9,TRBD1,TGTGCCAGCAGCGTAGCTACGGGCAGGGGGCCAGGAAACACCATATATTTT,CASSVATGRGPGNTIYF
.,TRBJ2-3,TRBV2,TRBD1,TGTGCCAGCAGTAAAACAACGTGGACAGGGATGTTCACAGATACGCAGTATTTT,CASSKTTWTGMFTDTQYF
.,TRBJ2-7,TRBV6-6,.,TGTGCCAGCAGAAAACCGGGGTACGAGCAGTACTTC,CASRKPGYEQYF
.,TRBJ1-2,TRBV2,.,TGTGCCAGCAACGGACAGACCCATAACTATGGCTACACCTTC,CASNGQTHNYGYTF
.,TRBJ2-3,TRBV9,.,TGTGCCAGCAGCGTGGGGGGTTGGAGCACAGATACGCAGTATTTT,CASSVGGWSTDTQYF
.,TRBJ2-2,TRBV11-3,TRBD1,TGTGCCAGCAGCGTAGCAGACCGGGACAGGAGGACCGGGGAGCTGTTTTTT,CASSVADRDRRTGELFF
.,TRBJ2-1,TRBV29-1,TRBD1,TGCAGCGTTGTCCGGGACAGGGGCTACAATGAGCAGTTCTTC,CSVVRDRGYNEQFF
.,TRBJ2-2,TRBV19,TRBD1,TGTGCCAGTAGTAGACAGGGTCCAAACCTCCGTACCGGGGAGCTGTTTTTT,CASSRQGPNLRTGELFF
.,TRBJ1-2,TRBV5-4,.,TGTGCCAGCAGCCGAACCCAGAACAGGGAGGGTGGCTACACCTTC,CASSRTQNREGGYTF
.,TRBJ2-7,TRBV9,TRBD1,TGTGCCAGCAGCACATCAGGGGGATCCTACGAGCAGTACTTC,CASSTSGGSYEQYF
once,TRBJ2-5,TRBV9,TRBD1,TGTGCCAGCAGCCCCTCCCTCGGACAGGGGGCGGGGGAGACCCAGTACTTC,CASSPSLGQGAGETQYF
.,TRBJ2-5,TRBV27,.,TGTGCCAGCAGTTTGAACTGGGGGGGGCTGGAGGCCCAGTACTTC,CASSLNWGGLEAQYF
.,TRBJ1-3,TRBV18,.,TGTGCCAGCTCACCAGAGCCCTCTGGAAACACCATATATTTT,CASSPEPSGNTIYF
.,TRBJ2-5,TRBV7-3,TRBD1,TGTGCCAGCAGCCCCCAGGCGAGAGGGGGCCGAGAGACCCAGTACTTC,CASSPQARGGRETQYF
.,TRBJ2-1,TRBV29-1,TRBD2,TGCAGCGTTGAAGGTGTTGGCGGGAGGCAATCCTACAATGAGCAGTTCTTC,CSVEGVGGRQSYNEQFF
.,TRBJ1-2,TRBV28,.,TGTGCCAGCAGTTTAGGGGCAGGGATCTATGGCTACACCTTC,CASSLGAGIYGYTF
.,TRBJ1-1,TRBV11-2,.,TGTGCCAGCAGTACCACAGCGAACACTGAAGCTTTCTTT,CASSTTANTEAFF
once,TRBJ2-1,TRBV10-3,TRBD1,TGTGCCATCAGTGTACGGGACAGGGGAGACGATGAGCAGTTCTTC,CAISVRDRGDDEQFF
.,TRBJ1-2,TRBV10-3,.,TGTGCCATCAGTGAGAACAGTGGCTACACCTTC,CAISENSGYTF
.,TRBJ2-1,TRBV5-1,TRBD2,TGCGCCAGCAGCTTAACGCTACCCGTAGCGGGATCCTACAATGAGCAGTTCTTC,CASSLTLPVAGSYNEQFF
.,TRBJ2-7,TRBV27,TRBD2,TGTGCCAGCAGTTTTGCTAGCGGGGGTACCTACGAGCAGTACTTC,CASSFASGGTYEQYF
few,TRBJ2-6,TRBV19,.,TGTGCCAGTTCTACGACAGGTCGACCATCTGGGGCCAACGTCCTGACTTTC,CASSTTGRPSGANVLTF
.,TRBJ2-7,TRBV7-2,TRBD1,TGTGCCAGCAGCTCGGAACCGGGACAGGGGTACGAGCAGTACTTC,CASSSEPGQGYEQYF
.,TRBJ1-1,TRBV5-1,TRBD1,TGCGCCAGCAGCCTGTTCGGGACAGGGTTTTTAGCCACTGAAGCTTTCTTT,CASSLFGTGFLATEAFF